This T cell receptor beta chain was captured in a study of blood T cell repertoires in COVID-19. Across the whole study: T cells, B-cell-depleted T cells, or PBMCs supplied cDNA or gDNA.

CDR1 is LGHNA and CDR2 is YSLEER in the germline V gene. Trimming removed 4 bases from V and 8 bases from J, with 17 bases in between. The CDR3 sequence is 15 residues long. Measured with immunoSEQ multiplex PCR; TCRdb has only the in-frame clones, and not every one. Found here are about 140,000 clones, 85% to 90% of them singletons; the top ten hold approximately 11%. The TCR sequence derives from a woman older than 75 with acute or convalescent COVID-19. Material: peripheral blood. The chain joins TRBV4-3 to TRBJ1-4, with D maybe TRBD1 (6 bases). CDR3 protein: CASSPKTGYGEKLFF. The CDR3 nucleotides read TGCGCCAGCAGCCCGAAAACAGGGTACGGGGAAAAACTGTTTTTT.